Listed here are 22 T cell receptor beta chains from one sample, sequenced in a study of T cell repertoires in cytomegalovirus infection. The antigens of these receptors remain unknown. TCRdb passed the reads through MiXCR, listing each CDR3 protein once. This sample has around 900,000 distinct CDR3 sequences, with approximately 33% found just once. The material sequenced was cultured CD8+ T cells from PBMCs, taken from culture after CMV antigen stimulation. These receptors originate from a human donor in good health (CMV status not recorded). Some clones in this sample may be carry-over from other donors' samples.

The rearrangement links TRBV19 to TRBJ1-1; tentatively, D is TRBD1 (5 bases). This CDR3 has 13 amino acids. From germline, CDR1 is LNHDA and CDR2 SQIVND (reference sequence). Trimming removed 10 bases from V and 5 bases from J, with 17 bases in between. The CDR3 DNA follows: TGTGCCACCTCCGGGACCCCTGGGACTGAAGCTTTCTTT. This codes for CATSGTPGTEAFF.

The V gene is TRBV10-2, the J gene TRBJ1-5; unclear D gene. Germline-derived CDR1 and CDR2 are WSHSY and SAAADI. Trimming took 9 bases from V and 1 from J, leaving 10 bases between them. The CDR3 is made up of 13 amino acids. CDR3 sequence reads: CASTDWSNQPQHF. CDR3 coding DNA: TGCGCCAGTACTGACTGGAGCAATCAGCCCCAGCATTTT.

This clonotype has ten or more counts. This sequence joins TRBV7-6 and TRBJ2-3; 7 bases fit TRBD1. Germline CDR1 and CDR2: SGHVS and FNYEAQ. Trimming at V came to 5 bases and at J to 2 bases, leaving 7 bases not matched to a gene. The CDR3 runs to 15 residues. CDR3 coding DNA: TGTGCCAGCAGCCTAATCGGGACAGACACAGATACGCAGTATTTT. Translating it yields CASSLIGTDTDTQYF.

There are a few counts of this clonotype. V is TRBV12-3 or TRBV12-4 and J is TRBJ2-7, with D maybe TRBD2 (7 bases). The CDR3 consists of 15 residues. With 4 bases removed from V and 7 bases from J, the gap between germline ends came to 20 bases. CDR3 DNA sequence: TGTGCCAGCAGTTCCGTACAGGGAGGGGCAGGGGAGCAGTACGTC. Translating gives CASSSVQGGAGEQYV.

This clonotype was observed a few times. The chain joins TRBV12-3 or TRBV12-4 to TRBJ2-1, with D tentatively TRBD1 or TRBD2 (5 bases each). This CDR3 spans 14 amino acids. Trimming pared 3 bases from V and 8 bases from J, leaving 14 bases between. CDR3 loop: CASSLGRGVDEQFF. The CDR3, as DNA: TGTGCCAGCAGTTTGGGCAGAGGGGTCGATGAGCAGTTCTTC.

This clonotype was found many times. The chain couples TRBV5-1 to TRBJ1-1; 7 bases agree with TRBD1. CDR1 SGHRS and CDR2 YFSETQ come from the germline V gene. The CDR3 is made up of 14 amino acids. V was clipped by 6 bases and J by 6 bases; unmatched bases: 11. CDR3 DNA: TGCGCCAGCACGACTACAGGGGCAGGAGCTGAAGCTTTCTTT. This sequence encodes CASTTTGAGAEAFF.

The rearrangement uses TRBV6-6 and TRBJ2-7, with 9 bases fitting TRBD1. The trim removed 7 bases at V and 5 bases at J, leaving 9 bases unmatched. The CDR3 spans 14 residues. From germline, CDR1 is MNHNY and CDR2 SVGAGI (reference sequence). The CDR3 DNA sequence: TGTGCCAGCAATACCGACAGGGGGTATGACGAGCAGTACGTC. Its translation is CASNTDRGYDEQYV.

This sequence joins TRBV7-6 and TRBJ2-2, with D possibly being TRBD1 or TRBD2 (6 bases each). The CDR3 consists of 15 residues. V was shortened by 5 bases and J by 4 bases, with 14 bases between the two germline ends. The V gene's germline CDR1 is SGHVS and CDR2 FNYEAQ. In nucleotides, the CDR3 is TGTGCCAGCAGCCCGACAGGAGGGAGCACCGGGGAGCTGTTTTTT. Residues: CASSPTGGSTGELFF.

The chain has TRBV6-2 or TRBV6-3 and TRBJ2-1; weak D call: TRBD1 (5 bases). The V and J ends lost 2 bases and 0 bases respectively, with 11 bases between them. This CDR3 spans 16 amino acids. CDR1 is MNHEY, CDR2 SVGEGT, per germline. The CDR3 here is CASSYGYRNSYNEQFF. CDR3 DNA sequence: TGTGCCAGCAGTTACGGCTACAGGAACTCCTACAATGAGCAGTTCTTC.

This clonotype was observed a few times. The chain employs TRBV11-3 and TRBJ2-3; tentatively, D is TRBD2 (6 bases). The V end was cut by 6 bases, the J end by 4 bases, with 29 bases between. Per the germline V gene, CDR1 is SGHNT and CDR2 is YENEEA. The CDR3 contains 19 residues. This CDR3 reads CASSMYPGPGGIMADTQYF. CDR3 nucleotides: TGTGCCAGCAGTATGTACCCGGGACCCGGGGGTATTATGGCAGATACGCAGTATTTT.

The chain has TRBV6-6 and TRBJ1-6, with D unclear. The V gene lost 8 bases and the J gene lost 8 bases, with 13 bases spanning the gap. The CDR3 spans 13 residues. The V gene's germline CDR1 is MNHNY and CDR2 SVGAGI (reference sequence). The CDR3 sequence is CASGSLRDSPLHF. DNA of the CDR3: TGTGCCAGCGGGTCCCTCCGAGATTCACCCCTCCACTTT.

V usage is TRBV29-1 and J usage is TRBJ2-2, with D hard to call. V lost 7 bases and J 6 bases, leaving 9 bases between the germline ends. This CDR3 comprises 11 residues. Germline loops: CDR1 SQVTM, CDR2 ANQGSEA. The DNA of the CDR3 is TGCAGCGCTCACGTCGCCGGGGAGCTGTTTTTT. Its protein is CSAHVAGELFF.

The chain employs TRBV6-6 and TRBJ1-2; 8 bases line up with TRBD1. In germline, CDR1 is MNHNY, CDR2 SVGAGI (reference sequence). The CDR3 is 13 residues long. With 4 bases clipped from V and 10 bases from J, the junction kept 8 bases outside the gene matches. This CDR3 is CASSSLDREDYTF. The CDR3 nucleotides read TGTGCCAGCAGTTCCTTGGACAGGGAGGACTACACCTTC.

This clonotype was counted many times. The V gene is TRBV7-9, the J gene TRBJ2-7; D is undetermined. The CDR3 is 13 residues long. CDR1 is SEHNR and CDR2 is FQNEAQ in the germline V gene (reference sequence). Trimming pared 6 bases from V and 4 bases from J, leaving 13 bases between. DNA of the CDR3: TGTGCCAGCAGTCTAGGATCCACTTACGAGCAGTACGTC. Translation gives CASSLGSTYEQYV.

The V gene is TRBV7-6, the J gene TRBJ1-4; D gene ambiguous. With 1 base removed from V and 3 bases from J, the gap between germline ends came to 12 bases. Germline V gene data show CDR1 as SGHVS and CDR2 as FNYEAQ. CDR3 length: 16 residues. CDR3 DNA sequence: TGTGCCAGCAGCTTAGTTGAGGGATCGGCTAATGAAAAACTGTTTTTT. Its protein is CASSLVEGSANEKLFF.

The chain uses TRBV6-5 and TRBJ1-2, with TRBD1 as a possible D gene (6 bases). The V and J ends lost 4 bases and 5 bases respectively, with 14 bases between them. This CDR3 has 14 residues. Germline V gene lookup returns CDR1 MNHEY and CDR2 SVGAGI. CDR3 DNA sequence: TGTGCCAGCAGTTCAGATCCAGGGGTATATGGCTACACCTTC. The encoded protein is CASSSDPGVYGYTF.

The chain recombines TRBV7-9 with TRBJ2-4, with D possibly being TRBD2 (6 bases). Trimming pared 3 bases from V and 0 bases from J, leaving 12 bases between. There are 16 residues in the CDR3. CDR1 and CDR2 from the germline V gene are SEHNR and FQNEAQ (reference sequence). Written as DNA, the CDR3 is TGTGCCAGCAGCTTCGCTGGACTATTAGCCAAAAACATTCAGTACTTC. Translating gives CASSFAGLLAKNIQYF.

This clonotype occurred a few times. The chain links TRBV27 to TRBJ2-2, with TRBD1 identical over 7 bases. J was trimmed by 8 bases and V by 5 bases; bases with no gene match: 8. The CDR3 spans 14 residues. Germline CDR1 and CDR2: MNHEY and SMNVEV (reference sequence). CDR3 region: CASSPLSGGGELFF. The CDR3 DNA reads TGTGCCAGCAGTCCCCTTTCAGGGGGAGGGGAGCTGTTTTTT.

This clonotype appeared a few times. CDR3 in amino acids: CASSVSPLGSTDTQYF. The CDR3 DNA is TGTGCCAGCAGCGTAAGCCCCCTAGGCAGCACAGATACGCAGTATTTT. The J gene is TRBJ2-3, the V gene TRBV9; no firm D call. The length of the CDR3 is 16 residues. Trimming removed 1 base from V and 0 bases from J, with 12 bases in between. Germline V gene lookup returns CDR1 SGDLS and CDR2 YYNGEE.

By its share, this clonotype is medium-sized. The chain joins TRBV20-1 to TRBJ2-1; TRBD2 aligns across 9 bases. With 4 bases clipped from V and 7 bases from J, the junction kept 8 bases outside the gene matches. The CDR3 has 14 amino acids. The V gene's germline CDR1 is DFQATT and CDR2 SNEGSKA (reference sequence). The CDR3 is CSANAGGPGNEQFF. The CDR3, as DNA: TGCAGTGCTAACGCGGGGGGGCCTGGTAATGAGCAGTTCTTC.

The chain is built from TRBV28 and TRBJ1-1; no definite D call. Germline V gene data show CDR1 as MDHEN and CDR2 as SYDVKM. Trimming removed 1 base from V and 5 bases from J, with 8 bases in between. CDR3 length equals 13 residues. CDR3 sequence (DNA): TGTGCCAGCAGTTTATTGGCGGAGACTGAAGCTTTCTTT. Protein product: CASSLLAETEAFF.

Worth noting for this clonotype: It may be a read error: a sequence one base away is much more abundant. The chain joins TRBV27 to TRBJ2-5; 11 nucleotides line up with TRBD2. Germline CDR1 and CDR2: MNHEY and SMNVEV (reference sequence). CDR3 size: 14 residues. The CDR3 nucleotides read TGTGCCAGCAGTGGGGGTAGCGGGGGGGTGACCCGGTACTTC. Encoded protein: CASSGGSGGVTRYF.